This note documents a single T cell receptor beta chain sequence. The sample comes from a study of blood T cell repertoires in COVID-19. Turning to the study itself: Both acute and convalescent COVID-19 samples were obtained from the United States, Italy and Spain. In each case, the material was cDNA or gDNA derived from T cells, B-cell-depleted T cells, or PBMCs.

Original analysis: From reference gene primer amplification, estimates of nucleated cell counts were derived. Sequencing used immunoSEQ multiplex PCR; TCRdb keeps in-frame clones, though not all of them. For V, J and clone size, that table is used; D and trimming come from the DNA. The sample contains 230,000 or so clones, roughly 84% of which appear only once. CDR3 length: 15 amino acids. Germline lookup yields CDR1 SEHNR and CDR2 FQNEAQ (reference sequence). V was clipped by 4 bases and J by 2 bases, with 12 bases between them. Sequenced input: peripheral blood. J is TRBJ1-3 and V is TRBV7-9, with D possibly matching TRBD1 (5 bases). The origin of this receptor is a man aged 45 to 65 with active or convalescent COVID-19. CDR3 protein: CASSSRRGAGNTIYF. Here the CDR3 DNA reads TGTGCCAGCAGCTCCAGGAGGGGCGCTGGAAACACCATATATTTT.